This passage covers 20 T cell receptor beta chains from one sample sequenced in a study of immune heterogeneity within non-small cell lung tumors. Template came from bulk tumor genomic DNA, at roughly 610 ng per sample. Several biopsies per primary tumor were taken during surgery, spaced as far apart as possible. The study cohort was described as untreated, and its members had newly diagnosed non-small cell lung cancer. They went on to have curative surgery. Multiplex PCR was performed with 32 V and 13 J primers, and it amplified TCR beta CDR3. TCRdb ran MiXCR on the multiplex PCR reads and lists one entry per CDR3 protein. The table records thousands of distinct CDR3 sequences, 20% to 25% of them present only once. The sequenced sample was lung tumor tissue. The source is a man between 65 and 85 years old with non-small cell lung cancer.

Remarks on this clonotype: A much more abundant neighbour one base away suggests this may be a read error. The chain couples TRBV10-2 to TRBJ2-2, with 8 bases fitting TRBD1. The CDR3 spans 15 residues. Germline CDR1 reads WSHSY; CDR2 reads SAAADI. CDR3 in DNA: TGCGCCAGCATTGAGGGACAGGAACTGACCGGGGAGCTGTTTTTT. Its translation is CASIEGQELTGELFF.

This clonotype showed up many times. Here the CDR3 DNA reads TGTGCCAGCAGCAGTCTGCCCTTCGGAGGCGACCCTAATGGCTACACCTTC. This translates into CASSSLPFGGDPNGYTF. The chain carries TRBV7-9 and TRBJ1-2; D is uncertain. V lost 5 bases and J 6 bases, leaving 25 bases between the germline ends. Germline CDR1 reads SEHNR; CDR2 reads FQNEAQ (reference sequence). The CDR3 loop spans 17 amino acids.

About this clonotype itself: A much larger clonotype is one base distant, so this may be a read error. The J gene is TRBJ1-4, the V gene TRBV9, with D perhaps TRBD1 (5 bases). CDR3 length: 16 amino acids. CDR1 is SGDLS, CDR2 YYNGEE, per germline. This chain's CDR3 is CVSSGDGTVPNEKLFF. CDR3 DNA sequence: TGTGTCAGCAGCGGAGATGGGACGGTCCCTAATGAAAAACTGTTTTTT.

A few counts support this clonotype. The chain uses TRBV30 and TRBJ2-5; no clear D gene. The ends were cut back, 0 bases at V and 7 bases at J, with 9 bases in the middle. The CDR3 runs to 12 residues. CDR1 is GTSNPN, CDR2 SVGIG, per germline (reference sequence). CDR3 nucleotides: TGTGCCTGGAGTGTACTCAAGGGGACCCAGTACTTC. Its protein is CAWSVLKGTQYF.

Comment on this clonotype: This sequence may be a read error, since a much larger clone differs from it by one base. The V call is TRBV30, the J call TRBJ1-5; 7 positions match TRBD1. Germline lookup yields CDR1 GTSNPN and CDR2 SVGIG (reference sequence). This CDR3 region has 15 residues. In DNA form, the CDR3 reads TGTGCCTGGAGTGTACGGGGGACAGTGGGGCAGCTCCAGCATTTT. This encodes CAWSVRGTVGQLQHF.

This clonotype is medium-sized. The rearrangement uses TRBV19 and TRBJ2-7; possible D gene TRBD2, 6 bases. The germline CDR1 and CDR2 sequences are LNHDA and SQIVND (reference sequence). The CDR3 has 15 residues. The V end was cut by 0 bases, the J end by 6 bases, with 15 bases between. The chain's CDR3 is CASSIDLGVGSEQYF. DNA of the CDR3: TGTGCCAGTAGTATAGATCTGGGTGTCGGGAGCGAGCAGTACTTC.

This clonotype is medium-sized (0.01 to 0.1%) within its sample. The chain is built from TRBV27 and TRBJ2-7; possibly TRBD1 for D (6 bases). This CDR3 contains 13 residues. Trimming shortened V by 5 bases and J by 2 bases, and 10 bases separated the two germline ends. The germline CDR1 and CDR2 sequences are MNHEY and SMNVEV (reference sequence). CDR3 DNA sequence: TGTGCCAGCAGTCAACAGGGTACCTACGAGCAGTACTTC. It specifies CASSQQGTYEQYF.

This clonotype was recorded many times. The chain links TRBV24-1 to TRBJ2-5, with TRBD1 identical over 8 bases. The V segment lost 2 bases and the J segment 5 bases; nucleotides outside the gene matches: 6. Germline values: CDR1 KGHDR, CDR2 SFDVKD. This CDR3 comprises 15 residues. CDR3 sequence (DNA): TGTGCCACCAGTGATTCGACAGGGGCGGGTGAGACCCAGTACTTC. Its protein product is CATSDSTGAGETQYF.

Only a few counts were recorded for this clonotype. The J gene is TRBJ2-7, the V gene TRBV5-6, with 9 positions matching TRBD1. CDR1 and CDR2 (germline): SGHDT, YYEEEE. The trim removed 4 bases at V and 3 bases at J, leaving 5 bases unmatched. The CDR3 totals 14 residues. The CDR3 spells CASSTRDRDYEQYF. In DNA, the CDR3 is TGTGCCAGCAGCACCCGGGACAGGGACTACGAGCAGTACTTC.

This clonotype was seen a handful of times. This CDR3 is missing its conserved last phenylalanine or tryptophan, likely due to a read error. No DNA is shown, since the ends of the CDR3 on it are uncertain; the CDR3 is the one TCRdb lists. The V gene is TRBV6-2 or TRBV6-3, the J gene TRBJ2-3; the D call of TRBD2 is as the table states it, not checked on the DNA. Looked up from germline, CDR1 is MNHEY and CDR2 is SVGEGT. Inclusive of both ends, the CDR3 amounts to 18 amino acids. CDR3 sequence: CASSPSNGQSSYEQYFGP.

In its sample, this clonotype ranks as medium-sized. The gene calls are TRBV7-2 and TRBJ2-7, with 8 bases aligning to TRBD2. Germline CDR1 SGHTA, CDR2 FQGNSA. This CDR3 spans 14 amino acids. V trimming: 5 bases; J trimming: 2 bases; junction bases outside the gene matches: 5. In DNA, the CDR3 is TGTGCCAGCAGCCCTCTAGCGGGTCCCTACGAGCAGTACTTC. Translating it yields CASSPLAGPYEQYF.

V usage is TRBV6-1 and J usage is TRBJ2-3; possible D gene TRBD2, 7 bases. Between the trimmed V and J ends, which lost 2 bases and 6 bases, there was a span of 15 bases. CDR3 length equals 15 residues. From germline, CDR1 is MNHNS and CDR2 SASEGT. The CDR3 sequence: CASSERRGGADTQYF. As DNA, the CDR3 is TGTGCCAGCAGTGAAAGAAGGGGGGGGGCGGATACGCAGTATTTT.

This clonotype is medium-sized (0.01 to 0.1%) within its sample. The rearrangement joins TRBV19 to TRBJ1-5; possibly TRBD1 for D (5 bases). The germline V gene has CDR1 LNHDA and CDR2 SQIVND (reference sequence). The V end lost 11 bases, the J end lost 7 bases, and 21 bases lay between the germline ends. The CDR3 contains 14 residues. CDR3 sequence (DNA): TGTGCCTGTTCCGGGACTCCAGCTAGGCAGCCCCAGCATTTT. Translating it yields CACSGTPARQPQHF.

This clonotype was recorded at least ten times. A read error may produce the germline difference seen at one junction end. The chain combines TRBV7-2 with TRBJ2-7; D is possibly TRBD2 (7 bases). Germline lookup yields CDR1 SGHTA and CDR2 FQGNSA. This CDR3 spans 15 amino acids. DNA of the CDR3: TGTGCCAGCAGTTTAGGGGGGGCGGGATTCTACGAGCAGTACTTC. Protein sequence: CASSLGGAGFYEQYF.

By share of the sample, this clonotype is large. The V call is TRBV10-2, the J call TRBJ1-2, with D hard to call. Trimming shortened V by 11 bases and J by 6 bases, and 22 bases separated the two germline ends. The germline V gene encodes CDR1 WSHSY and CDR2 SAAADI. The CDR3 totals 14 residues. Here the CDR3 DNA reads TGCGCCGCGAGCGATTATTTAGGGTACGATGGCTACACCTTC. As protein: CAASDYLGYDGYTF.

By frequency in the sample, this clonotype is medium-sized. The CDR3 sequence: CARVRQGINGYTF. The CDR3 DNA reads TGTGCCAGAGTCAGGCAGGGGATTAATGGCTACACCTTC. The chain combines TRBV2 with TRBJ1-2; tentative D call: TRBD1 (6 bases). Germline V gene sequence: CDR1 SNHLY, CDR2 FYNNEI. V lost 9 bases, J lost 6 bases, and 17 bases lay in between. The CDR3 loop spans 13 amino acids. The whole variable domain, filled in from reference TRBV2 and TRBJ1-2, reads EPEVTQTPSHQVTQMGQEVILRCVPISNHLYFYWYRQILGQKVEFLVSFYNNEISEKSEIFDDQFSVERPDGSNFTLKIRSTKLEDSAMYFCARVRQGINGYTFGSGTRLTVV.

By share of the sample, this clonotype is medium-sized. The V call is TRBV18, the J call TRBJ1-1; 8 bases line up with TRBD1. Trimming at V came to 8 bases and at J to 3 bases, leaving 5 bases not matched to a gene. CDR1 is KGHSH, CDR2 LQKENI, per germline. The CDR3 consists of 13 residues. CDR3 in amino acids: CASQDRVHTEAFF. The CDR3 DNA sequence: TGTGCCAGCCAGGACAGGGTGCACACTGAAGCTTTCTTT. The full variable domain, its missing parts supplied by reference TRBV18 and TRBJ1-1, is NAGVMQNPRHLVRRRGQEARLRCSPMKGHSHVYWYRQLPEEGLKFMVYLQKENIIDESGMPKERFSAEFPKEGPSILRIQQVVRGDSAAYFCASQDRVHTEAFFGQGTRLTVV.

A note on this clonotype: A much bigger clone sits one base away, suggesting this may be a read error. Likely a read error: the CDR3 ends without its conserved phenylalanine or tryptophan. The chain employs TRBV29-1 and TRBJ1-1; D call uncertain. V shed 8 bases and J shed 1 base, with 11 bases lying between them. The CDR3 is 12 amino acids. The germline gives CDR1 SQVTM, CDR2 ANQGSEA. The CDR3 loop reads CSSYSGNTEAFL. The CDR3 nucleotides are TGCAGCTCCTACTCGGGGAACACTGAAGCTTTCCTT.

Concerning this clonotype: Just one base apart from a much larger clone, this may be a read error. The V gene is TRBV28, the J gene TRBJ2-3, with a tentative D call TRBD1 (6 bases). Germline CDR1 and CDR2: MDHEN and SYDVKM. CDR3 length: 13 residues. This CDR3 is CANSTGSTDTQYF. Here the CDR3 DNA reads TGTGCCAACAGTACAGGGAGCACAGATACGCAGTATTTT.

The chain joins TRBV4-1 to TRBJ2-3, with no clear D. Germline loops: CDR1 MGHRA, CDR2 YSYEKL. The CDR3 covers 15 residues. Trimming pared 0 bases from V and 4 bases from J, leaving 11 bases between. The DNA of the CDR3 is TGCGCCAGCAGCCAAGATATCGGTATGGCAGATACGCAGTATTTT. This encodes CASSQDIGMADTQYF.